A selection of T cell receptor beta chains follows, all from one sample in a study of cytomegalovirus exposure and HLA in healthy donors. Produced via immunoSEQ multiplex PCR; TCRdb's table is partial and in-frame only. There are approximately 160,000 clones in the sample; roughly 77% occur only once, and about 4.9% lies in the top ten. Sequenced: PBMCs. Source of these receptors: a male donor in good health and CMV-seronegative. Each CDR3 is given without its conserved first and last residue.

j_gene	v_gene	CDR3aa
TRBJ2-7	TRBV6-6	ASSYRGHEQY
TRBJ2-7	TRBV15	ATRRDRNYEGQY
TRBJ1-1	TRBV11-2	ASSLGAGLNTEAF
TRBJ2-7	TRBV6-5	ASSYSSVTYEQY
TRBJ2-5	TRBV9	ASSVPSGETQY
TRBJ1-1	TRBV11-2	ASSLADIRNTEAF
TRBJ2-7	TRBV7-6	ASSPGQGDGYEQY
TRBJ2-7	TRBV30	AWSALDREGEQY
TRBJ1-4	TRBV6-5	ASSLDDRYNEKLF
TRBJ1-2	TRBV7-8	ASSLAGGYYGYT
TRBJ2-7	TRBV5-1	ASSLAGTSGSRYEQY
TRBJ2-5	TRBV14	ASSQDWGQINQETQY
TRBJ2-5	TRBV2	ASSVLAGQETQY
TRBJ2-1	TRBV5-8	ASSTEAVYNEQF
TRBJ1-2	TRBV7-9	SSSPAEAPNYGYT
TRBJ1-2	TRBV6-5	ATGQTTGGGYT
TRBJ2-5	TRBV4-1	ASSPKGHYQETQY
TRBJ2-1	TRBV29-1	SGHGGNEQF
TRBJ1-6	TRBV2	ACGGEVLSPLH
TRBJ1-2	TRBV2	ASTEQQGGNYGYT
TRBJ2-3	TRBV18	ASSPRVSGRAGGDTQY
TRBJ1-4	TRBV2	ASSSRTTNEKLF
TRBJ2-7	TRBV18	ASSPDVSSYEQY
TRBJ2-2	TRBV7-8	ASSLTLAGVLNTGELF
TRBJ2-2	TRBV15	ATSRVSLAGAVTGELF
TRBJ1-2	TRBV5-1	ASSTGQGYT
TRBJ2-5	TRBV7-2	ASSYYLTGTDTEQY
TRBJ1-2	TRBV6-5	ASTVGLGDGYT
TRBJ2-3	TRBV23-1	ASSQSGLAGLPSTDTQY
TRBJ2-5	TRBV2	ASTAGQAEETQY
TRBJ1-1	TRBV19	ASSIEGGPTEAF
TRBJ1-2	TRBV27	ASSPSTGAVGYT
TRBJ1-3	TRBV27	ASSSGWDSSGNTIY
TRBJ2-1	TRBV18	ASSPPGWTGGVDEQF
TRBJ1-6	TRBV6-5	ASRLQGPRAPLH
TRBJ2-1	TRBV19	ASSIQRGYNEQF
TRBJ1-5	TRBV18	ASSPGGEYTQPQH
TRBJ1-6	TRBV13	ASSLLGTDINSPLH
TRBJ2-5	TRBV6-6	ASSFSADQETQY
TRBJ2-6	TRBV6-5	ASSYDSSGANVLT
TRBJ2-1	TRBV19	ASRRTDEQF
TRBJ1-1	TRBV14	ASSPQGVGAEAF
TRBJ1-6	TRBV5-1	ASSLGGDRYSPLH
TRBJ1-2	TRBV6-1	ASSEKGLSYGYT
TRBJ2-7	TRBV11-2	ASSSTVGAYEQY
TRBJ2-7	TRBV4-1	ASSQAAGGDEQY
TRBJ2-1	TRBV20-1	SAHLSAEQF
TRBJ1-2	TRBV11-2	ASSLDTGIYGYT
TRBJ1-2	TRBV19	ASSRQNVRANGYT
TRBJ2-1	TRBV18	ASSPATRPSMEQF
TRBJ1-1	TRBV6-6	ASSYHPVGANTEAF
TRBJ2-5	TRBV9	ASSVGLAGFSETQY
TRBJ2-7	TRBV14	ASSLLQTSGNYEQY
TRBJ2-1	TRBV6-6	ASSYFVTSSYNEQF
TRBJ2-3	TRBV9	ASSVGGGLNTDTQY
TRBJ2-7	TRBV7-3	ASSLRAGREQY
TRBJ2-1	TRBV5-1	ASDTSGSSYNEQF
TRBJ2-2	TRBV5-4	ASSLRTDTGELF
TRBJ1-2	TRBV27	ASSFSVNYGYT